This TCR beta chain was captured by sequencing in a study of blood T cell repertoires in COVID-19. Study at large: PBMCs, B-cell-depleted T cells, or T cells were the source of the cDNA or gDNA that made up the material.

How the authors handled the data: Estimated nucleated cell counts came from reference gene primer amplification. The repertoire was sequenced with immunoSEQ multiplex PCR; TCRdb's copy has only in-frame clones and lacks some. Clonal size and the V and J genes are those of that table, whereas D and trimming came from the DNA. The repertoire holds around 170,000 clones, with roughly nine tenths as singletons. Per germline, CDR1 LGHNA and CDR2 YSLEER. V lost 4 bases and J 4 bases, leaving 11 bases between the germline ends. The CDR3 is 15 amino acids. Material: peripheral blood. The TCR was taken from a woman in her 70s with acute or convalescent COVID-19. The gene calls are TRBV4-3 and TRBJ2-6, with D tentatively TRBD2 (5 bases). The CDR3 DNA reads TGCGCCAGCAGCCCCGGTAGCGTGGGGGCCAACGTCCTGACTTTC. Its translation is CASSPGSVGANVLTF.